Only one count was recorded for the clone carrying this TCR beta chain. The antigen remains unidentified. This sample is part of a study of vaccination and CD4 T cells after COVID-19. Background on the study: Six males and four females, two Hispanic, made up the convalescents.

Treatment of the sample: roughly 10-day PBMC culture with coronavirus spike peptide pools or control peptides (ViraFEST assay). Negative selection isolated the CD4+ T cells once the cells had been cultured for approximately ten days. Study findings and constraints: The study sampled relatively few convalescent patients and omitted early post-infection timepoints.

This CDR3 has 15 amino acids. CDR1 MDHEN and CDR2 SYDVKM come from the germline V gene. Trimming pared 5 bases from V and 5 bases from J, leaving 18 bases between. With the Oncomine TCR Beta short-read assay, DNA from cultured CD4+ T cells was sequenced. TCRdb called the PCR reads again in MiXCR, with one record for every CDR3 protein. Here the sample spans some 17,000 distinct CDR3 sequences, roughly 43% being singletons. The origin of this receptor is a human donor who had recovered from COVID-19. The sample in question was CD4+ T cells from blood, cultured in vitro, obtained after SARS-CoV-2 vaccination. V gene TRBV28 combines with J gene TRBJ1-1; tentatively, D is TRBD1 (6 bases). DNA of the CDR3: TGTGCCAGCAGTCCGACAGGCCTAGGGTGGACTGAAGCTTTCTTT. It is translated as CASSPTGLGWTEAFF.